This TCR beta chain was captured in a study of STAT5B mutations in CD4+ large granular lymphocyte leukemia. TCRdb keeps only in-frame clones here, not all; method: immunoSEQ multiplex PCR. The sample yields fewer than 45,000 clones, just over 85% seen once. The CDR3 covers 16 residues. The germline V gene has CDR1 SGHDN and CDR2 FVKESK. V was pared by 3 bases and J by 0 bases, with 12 bases between. This clonotype originated in a human donor in good health. The V call is TRBV14, the J call TRBJ2-1, with a weak D call TRBD2 (6 bases). Sequencing was done on a sample of CD4+ T cells from blood buffy coats. The CDR3 loop is CASSQALTSSYNEQFF. The CDR3 bases are TGTGCCAGCAGCCAGGCGCTGACTAGCTCCTACAATGAGCAGTTCTTC.